The rows below give T cell receptor beta chains drawn from one sample of a study of CD8 T cells in Susac syndrome. TCRdb analysed the immunoSEQ multiplex PCR reads with MiXCR anew, one entry per CDR3 protein. Among some 110,000 distinct CDR3 sequences listed, about 95% were seen once. The material sequenced was CD8+ T cells from PBMCs. Receptor source: a human donor with Susac syndrome. Each CDR3 is given with its conserved first and last residue. D genes are given only for firm matches. Clone size appears in some rows only: once, few, many, or a class for an expanded clone.

d_call clone_size j_call v_call cdr3_length cdr3_aa cdr3_nt
NA NA TRBJ1-1 TRBV27 13 CASSWRVNTEAFF TGTGCCAGCAGTTGGCGGGTGAACACTGAAGCTTTCTTT
NA NA TRBJ2-3 TRBV12-3/TRBV12-4 13 CASTSTGSYTQYF TGTGCCAGCACCTCGACAGGCTCATATACGCAGTATTTT
NA once TRBJ2-1 TRBV9 14 CASSVVSVYNEQFF TGTGCCAGCAGCGTAGTTTCGGTTTACAATGAGCAGTTCTTC
NA NA TRBJ2-7 TRBV4-3 16 CASSQELLDRPYEQYF TGCGCCAGCAGCCAAGAGCTATTGGACAGACCCTACGAGCAGTACTTC
NA NA TRBJ1-1 TRBV27 15 CASSSALGTRAEAFF TGTGCCAGCAGTTCCGCCCTCGGGACGCGCGCCGAAGCTTTCTTT
TRBD1 NA TRBJ1-2 TRBV7-6 13 CASSATGEGGYTF TGTGCCAGCAGCGCAACAGGGGAAGGAGGCTACACCTTC
NA NA TRBJ2-3 TRBV29-1 15 CSVEDPQGSTDTQYF TGCAGCGTTGAAGACCCACAGGGAAGCACAGATACGCAGTATTTT
NA NA TRBJ2-2 TRBV27 17 CASSLKEVTSTAGELFF TGTGCCAGCAGTTTAAAAGAGGTGACGAGTACGGCCGGGGAGCTGTTTTTT
NA NA TRBJ2-6 TRBV6-5 14 CASSYASGRNVLTF TGTGCCAGCAGTTACGCTTCCGGCAGGAACGTCCTGACTTTC
TRBD2 NA TRBJ2-5 TRBV5-1 15 CASSLDPGGQETQYF TGCGCCAGCAGCTTGGACCCGGGGGGCCAAGAGACCCAGTACTTC
NA few TRBJ2-5 TRBV9 13 CASSVGNQETQYF TGTGCCAGCAGCGTCGGGAACCAAGAGACCCAGTACTTC
NA NA TRBJ2-7 TRBV9 12 CASSGQGGEQYF TGTGCCAGCAGCGGGCAGGGCGGAGAGCAGTACTTC
TRBD2 NA TRBJ2-1 TRBV11-2 15 CASSLVGTSFPEQFF TGTGCCAGCAGCTTAGTTGGGACTAGCTTTCCTGAGCAGTTCTTC
NA NA TRBJ2-5 TRBV5-4 14 CASSLWGGEETQYF TGTGCCAGCAGCTTGTGGGGGGGCGAAGAGACCCAGTACTTC